The present T cell receptor beta chain was sequenced within a study of blood T cell repertoires in COVID-19. Across the study: From the United States, Italy and Spain came samples of acute and convalescent COVID-19.

Germline V CDR1 and CDR2: LNHDA, SQIVND (reference sequence). V was clipped by 6 bases and J by 2 bases; unmatched bases: 13. This CDR3 has 16 amino acids. Produced via immunoSEQ multiplex PCR; TCRdb's table is partial and in-frame only. The sample has roughly 180,000 clones; 88% are singletons. Sequencing input: peripheral blood. The J gene is TRBJ2-7, the V gene TRBV19; TRBD1 agrees at 7 bases. The sequence came from a man between 70 and 80 years old with active or convalescent COVID-19. CDR3 loop: CASRKTQGGETYEQYF. CDR3 bases: TGTGCCAGTAGAAAAACTCAAGGGGGCGAAACCTACGAGCAGTACTTC.